This T cell receptor beta chain was identified in a study of early T cells in non-severe SARS-CoV-2 infection. Background on the study: Chains stayed unpaired after sequencing of bulk RNA from unsorted whole blood. General study results and limits: Private and CD4 specificities were missed by VDJdb matching, skewed to anti-spike CD8.

The TCR library protocol was used to attach unique molecular identifiers. These identifiers were attached to individual cDNA molecules. TCRdb independently ran MiXCR on the 5' RACE reads; one entry per CDR3 protein. The sample has approximately 76,000 distinct CDR3 sequences; around an eighth are singletons. With respect to this clonotype: What it binds is not known.

V shed 0 bases and J shed 0 bases, with 15 bases lying between them. The CDR3 extends over 17 amino acids. Per germline, CDR1 DFQATT and CDR2 SNEGSKA (reference sequence). This TCR was recovered from an adult who was a healthcare worker with PCR-confirmed SARS-CoV-2 infection or an uninfected control (not recorded which). The rearrangement uses TRBV20-1 and TRBJ2-4, with D unresolved. Source material: whole blood. The CDR3 region has the DNA TGCAGTGCTAGAGATGAAACAACTAATCTAGCCAAAAACATTCAGTACTTC. Translation: CSARDETTNLAKNIQYF.